At least ten counts were recorded for the clone carrying this T cell receptor (beta chain). TCRdb passed the 5' RACE reads through MiXCR, listing each CDR3 protein once. The sample carries 450,000 to 650,000 distinct CDR3 sequences, 13% recorded once. This record comes from a study of T cells after yellow fever vaccination. Trimming cost V 2 bases and J 1 base, with 3 bases left between them. The CDR3 runs 12 residues. Looked up from germline, CDR1 is SGHDT and CDR2 is YYEEEE. V and J are TRBV5-6 and TRBJ1-1; D uncertain. This specimen consisted of PBMCs, obtained on the day of the yellow fever booster vaccination. This sequence originates from a man aged 25-45 years who received the YFV17D yellow fever vaccine. The CDR3 sequence is CASSLKNTEAFF. The CDR3 nucleotides are TGTGCCAGCAGCTTAAAGAACACTGAAGCTTTCTTT.